The next 5 T cell receptor beta chains were all read from a single sample in a study of cytomegalovirus exposure and HLA in healthy donors. Use of 60 Vbeta and 13 Jbeta primers characterized the PCR. Produced via immunoSEQ multiplex PCR; TCRdb's table is partial and in-frame only. The table has 200,000 or so clones, about 77% seen once. The sample was PBMCs. These receptors originate from a young woman in good health and CMV-seropositive.

This clone was seen more than once but under ten times. The chain joins TRBV11-2 to TRBJ2-7; 10 nucleotides align to TRBD2. Germline loops: CDR1 SGHAT, CDR2 FQNNGV. The CDR3 extends over 15 amino acids. V was pared by 5 bases and J by 4 bases, with 8 bases of the junction left unmatched. The chain's CDR3 is CASSPMPGLAYEQYF. The CDR3 DNA follows: TGTGCCAGCAGCCCCATGCCGGGACTAGCGTACGAGCAGTACTTC. Full variable domain (missing parts from reference TRBV11-2 and TRBJ2-7): EAGVAQSPRYKIIEKRQSVAFWCNPISGHATLYWYQQILGQGPKLLIQFQNNGVVDDSQLPKDRFSAERLKGVDSTLKIQPAKLEDSAVYLCASSPMPGLAYEQYFGPGTRLTVT.

The V call is TRBV27, the J call TRBJ1-5; tentatively, D is TRBD1 (5 bases). This CDR3 is 13 amino acids long. Germline V gene data show CDR1 as MNHEY and CDR2 as SMNVEV (reference sequence). V dropped 6 bases and J dropped 6 bases, with 12 bases sitting between them. The CDR3 loop reads CASSRQGLQPQHF. CDR3 nucleotide sequence: TGTGCCAGCAGCCGGCAGGGTCTTCAGCCCCAGCATTTT.

V is TRBV11-1 and J is TRBJ2-3, with D perhaps matching TRBD1 (6 bases). The germline V gene encodes CDR1 SGHAT and CDR2 FQDESV (reference sequence). V lost 7 bases and J lost 4, with 21 bases in between. The CDR3 is made up of 16 amino acids. DNA for the CDR3: TGTGCCAGCACCACCGGTACAGGGACAATTGCAGATACGCAGTATTTT. Amino acids: CASTTGTGTIADTQYF.

The rearrangement links TRBV29-1 to TRBJ2-6; a weak D match, TRBD1 (5 bases). CDR3 length equals 16 residues. Germline V gene data show CDR1 as SQVTM and CDR2 as ANQGSEA. The ends were cut back, 6 bases at V and 0 bases at J, with 15 bases in the middle. This chain's CDR3 is CSVQGSPGSGANVLTF. The CDR3 nucleotides read TGCAGCGTCCAGGGCAGTCCAGGCTCTGGGGCCAACGTCCTGACTTTC.

The chain has TRBV2 and TRBJ2-5, with D possibly TRBD1 on 6 matching bases. V lost 4 bases, J lost 5 bases, and 17 bases lay in between. The germline V gene has CDR1 SNHLY and CDR2 FYNNEI. This CDR3 comprises 15 residues. CDR3 nucleotides: TGTGCCAGCAGTGTGCCCCAACAGGGTCAGGAGACCCAGTACTTC. Its protein product is CASSVPQQGQETQYF.